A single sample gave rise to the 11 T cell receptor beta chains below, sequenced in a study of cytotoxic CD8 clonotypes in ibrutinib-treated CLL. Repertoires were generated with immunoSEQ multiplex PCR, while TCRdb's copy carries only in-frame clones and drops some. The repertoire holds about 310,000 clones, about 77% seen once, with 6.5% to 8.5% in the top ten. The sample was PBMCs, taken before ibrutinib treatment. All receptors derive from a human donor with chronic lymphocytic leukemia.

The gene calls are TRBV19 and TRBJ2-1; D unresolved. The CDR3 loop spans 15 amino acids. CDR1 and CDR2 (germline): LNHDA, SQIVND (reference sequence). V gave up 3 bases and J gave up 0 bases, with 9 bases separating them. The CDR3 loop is CASSMGPNSYNEQFF. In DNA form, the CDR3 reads TGTGCCAGTAGTATGGGTCCCAACTCCTACAATGAGCAGTTCTTC.

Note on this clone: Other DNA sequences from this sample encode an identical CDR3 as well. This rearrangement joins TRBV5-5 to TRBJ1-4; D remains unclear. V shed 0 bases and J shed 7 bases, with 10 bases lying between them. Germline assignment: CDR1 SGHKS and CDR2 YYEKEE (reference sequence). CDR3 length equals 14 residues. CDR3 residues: CASSLEGSGEKLFF. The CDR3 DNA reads TGTGCCAGCAGCTTGGAGGGTAGTGGTGAAAAACTGTTTTTT.

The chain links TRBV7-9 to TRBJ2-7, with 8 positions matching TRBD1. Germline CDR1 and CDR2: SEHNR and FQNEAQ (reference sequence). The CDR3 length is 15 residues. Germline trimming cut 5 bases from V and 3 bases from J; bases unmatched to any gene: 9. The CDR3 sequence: CASSTQTGALYEQYF. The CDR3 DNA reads TGTGCCAGCAGCACGCAGACAGGGGCCCTCTACGAGCAGTACTTC.

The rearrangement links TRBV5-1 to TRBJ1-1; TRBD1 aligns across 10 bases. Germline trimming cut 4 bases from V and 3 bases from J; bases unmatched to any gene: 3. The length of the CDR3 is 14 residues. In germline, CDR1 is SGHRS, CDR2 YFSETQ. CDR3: CASSRTGGDTEAFF. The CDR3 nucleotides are TGCGCCAGCAGCAGGACAGGGGGTGACACTGAAGCTTTCTTT.

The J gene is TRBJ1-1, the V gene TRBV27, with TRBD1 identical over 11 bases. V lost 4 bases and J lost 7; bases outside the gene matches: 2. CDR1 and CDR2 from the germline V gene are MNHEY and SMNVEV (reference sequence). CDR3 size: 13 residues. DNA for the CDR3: TGTGCCAGCAGTTGGGGGACAGGGGGTGAAGCTTTCTTT. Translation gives CASSWGTGGEAFF.

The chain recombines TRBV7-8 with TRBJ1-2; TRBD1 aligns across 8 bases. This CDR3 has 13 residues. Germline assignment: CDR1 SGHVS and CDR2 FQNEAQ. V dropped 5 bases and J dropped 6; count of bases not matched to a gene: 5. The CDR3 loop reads CASSLDRGHGYTF. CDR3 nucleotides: TGTGCCAGCAGCCTTGACAGGGGACATGGCTACACCTTC.

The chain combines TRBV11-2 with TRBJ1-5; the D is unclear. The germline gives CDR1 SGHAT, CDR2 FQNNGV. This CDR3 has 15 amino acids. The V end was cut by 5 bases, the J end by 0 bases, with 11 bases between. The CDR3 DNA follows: TGTGCCAGCAGCCTGCAGGCCAGTAGCAATCAGCCCCAGCATTTT. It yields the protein CASSLQASSNQPQHF.

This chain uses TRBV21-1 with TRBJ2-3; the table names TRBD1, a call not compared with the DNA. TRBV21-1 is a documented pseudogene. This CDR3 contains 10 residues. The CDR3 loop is CAGQTDTQYF. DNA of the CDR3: TGTGCCGGACAAACAGATACGCAGTATTTT.

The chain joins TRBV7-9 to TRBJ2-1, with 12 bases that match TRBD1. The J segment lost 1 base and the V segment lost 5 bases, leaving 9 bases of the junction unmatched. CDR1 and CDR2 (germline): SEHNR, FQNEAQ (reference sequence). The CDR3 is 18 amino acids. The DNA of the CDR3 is TGTGCCAGCAGCACCGGGACAGGGGGCCCCAATTCCTACAATGAGCAGTTCTTC. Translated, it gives CASSTGTGGPNSYNEQFF.

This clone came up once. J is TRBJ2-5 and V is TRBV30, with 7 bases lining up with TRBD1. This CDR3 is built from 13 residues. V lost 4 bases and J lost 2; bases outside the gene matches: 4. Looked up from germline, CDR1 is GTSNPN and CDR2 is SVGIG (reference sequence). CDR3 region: CAWKGAWQETQYF. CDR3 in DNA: TGTGCCTGGAAGGGGGCCTGGCAAGAGACCCAGTACTTC.

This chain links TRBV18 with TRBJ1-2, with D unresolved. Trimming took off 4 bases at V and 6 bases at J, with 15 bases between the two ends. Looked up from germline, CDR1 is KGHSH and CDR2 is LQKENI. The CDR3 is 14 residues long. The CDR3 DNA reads TGTGCCAGCTCACTAGGACCTACCGACAATGGCTACACCTTC. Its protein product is CASSLGPTDNGYTF.